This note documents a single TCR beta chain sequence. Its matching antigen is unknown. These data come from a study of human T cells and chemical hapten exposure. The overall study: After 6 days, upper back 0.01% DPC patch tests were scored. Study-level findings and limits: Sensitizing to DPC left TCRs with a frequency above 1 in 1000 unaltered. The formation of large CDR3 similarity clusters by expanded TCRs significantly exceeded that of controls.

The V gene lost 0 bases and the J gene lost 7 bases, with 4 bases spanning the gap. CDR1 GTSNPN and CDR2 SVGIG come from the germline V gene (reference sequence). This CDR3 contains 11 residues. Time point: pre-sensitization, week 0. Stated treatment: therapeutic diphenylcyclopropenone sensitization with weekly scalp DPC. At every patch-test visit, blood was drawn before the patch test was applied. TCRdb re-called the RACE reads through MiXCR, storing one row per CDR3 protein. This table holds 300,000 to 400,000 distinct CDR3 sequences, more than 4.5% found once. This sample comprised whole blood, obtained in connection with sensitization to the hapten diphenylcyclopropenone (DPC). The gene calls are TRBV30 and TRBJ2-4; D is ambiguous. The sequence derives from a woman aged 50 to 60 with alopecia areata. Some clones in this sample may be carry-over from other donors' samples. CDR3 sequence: CAWSVENIQYF. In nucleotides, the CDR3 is TGTGCCTGGAGTGTCGAGAACATTCAGTACTTC.